These T cell receptor beta chains were read from a single sample in a study of cytomegalovirus exposure and HLA in healthy donors. Clones were read by immunoSEQ multiplex PCR, and TCRdb kept only the in-frame ones, dropping some. The table lists over 85,000 clones, approximately 90% of them singletons. The sequencing input was PBMCs. These receptors all come from a woman in her twenties or thirties in good health and CMV-seropositive. The CDR3 runs from the conserved cysteine through the conserved F or W. D genes are given only for firm matches. Clone size is shown for a subset of rows, as once, few, many or a class of expanded clone.

>14|.|TRBD2|TRBV9|TRBJ2-7
TGTGCCAGCAGCGTAGCGGGAGGGCCATACGAGCAGTACTTC
CASSVAGGPYEQYF
>15|.|TRBD1|TRBV5-1|TRBJ1-2
TGCGCCAGCAGCTTGGACAGGGGAGATCTGAACGGCTACACCTTC
CASSLDRGDLNGYTF
>18|few|.|TRBV30|TRBJ1-3
TGTGCCTGGAGTTCTGTTTATCCCGGGGGGCTTAACCCCAACACCATATATTTT
CAWSSVYPGGLNPNTIYF
>15|once|.|TRBV11-2|TRBJ2-7
TGTGCCAGCAGCTTAGATCTGGTGGGAGGGGGAGAGCAGTACTTC
CASSLDLVGGGEQYF
>15|.|TRBD1|TRBV7-2|TRBJ1-6
TGTGCCAGCAGCACCCGACAGGGGGGGAATTCACCCCTCCACTTT
CASSTRQGGNSPLHF
>13|.|TRBD2|TRBV7-3|TRBJ2-1
TGTGCCAGCAGTTCCGGGACTAGTAATGAGCAGTTCTTC
CASSSGTSNEQFF
>15|.|.|TRBV5-6|TRBJ2-2
TGTGCCAGCAGCTTGGGAATTAGCAACACCGGGGAGCTGTTTTTT
CASSLGISNTGELFF
>15|.|TRBD2|TRBV5-4|TRBJ2-1
TGTGCCAGCAGCTTGGGTAGCGGGAGTAACAATGAGCAGTTCTTC
CASSLGSGSNNEQFF
>16|.|.|TRBV7-2|TRBJ1-1
TGTGCCAGCAGCTTAGCAAGCTTGGGGGCGGGCACTGAAGCTTTCTTT
CASSLASLGAGTEAFF
>14|.|.|TRBV6-5|TRBJ1-2
TGTGCCAGCAGTTCACAGGGACGAAGACGTGGCTACACCTTC
CASSSQGRRRGYTF
>14|once|TRBD1|TRBV7-6|TRBJ2-2
TGTGCCAGCAGCAACAGGGGGCAGGCCGGGGAGCTGTTTTTT
CASSNRGQAGELFF
>15|.|TRBD1|TRBV6-6|TRBJ1-4
TGTGCCAGCAGCCAACCGGGACAGGGAGTAGAGAAACTGTTTTTT
CASSQPGQGVEKLFF
>13|.|.|TRBV7-2|TRBJ2-7
TGTGCCAGCAGCTTAGCGCGGGCAAGGGAGCAGTACTTC
CASSLARAREQYF
>14|.|TRBD1|TRBV10-3|TRBJ2-1
TGTGCCATCAGTAGTAGACAGGGGTCCAATGAGCAGTTCTTC
CAISSRQGSNEQFF
>15|.|.|TRBV2|TRBJ1-4
TGTGCCAGCAGTGAAACCGGAGAGGCTAATGAAAAACTGTTTTTT
CASSETGEANEKLFF
>17|.|TRBD1|TRBV9|TRBJ2-6
TGTGCCAGCAGCGTACGGGACAGGGGGTCTGGGGCCAACGTCCTGACTTTC
CASSVRDRGSGANVLTF
>14|.|TRBD1|TRBV2|TRBJ1-5
TGTGCCAGCAGTGAGGACAGGGGTAATCAGCCCCAGCATTTT
CASSEDRGNQPQHF